One TCR beta chain is described in this entry. The sample is drawn from a study of blood T cell repertoires in COVID-19. Study background: There were acute and convalescent COVID-19 samples, and they came from the United States, Italy and Spain. T cells, B-cell-depleted T cells, or PBMCs supplied cDNA or gDNA.

As processed by the authors: Cell counts per sample came from amplifying reference gene primers. Measured with immunoSEQ multiplex PCR; TCRdb has only the in-frame clones, and not every one. The DNA gave D and trimming, while V, J and clone size come from that table. The sample lists 78,000 or so clones; roughly nine tenths were seen once. This TCR came from a man aged 50 to 59 with active or convalescent COVID-19. The specimen was peripheral blood.

The CDR3 reads CASRTGSSGNTIYF. The CDR3 DNA reads as TGTGCCAGTAGAACAGGGTCAAGTGGAAACACCATATATTTT. The rearrangement links TRBV19 to TRBJ1-3, with a possible D match to TRBD1 (6 bases). In germline, CDR1 is LNHDA, CDR2 SQIVND (reference sequence). The V and J ends lost 6 bases and 3 bases respectively, with 12 bases between them. The CDR3 runs 14 residues.